This T cell receptor beta chain was identified during a study of blood T cell repertoires in COVID-19. The length of the CDR3 is 15 residues. V gave up 3 bases and J gave up 5 bases; unmatched junction bases: 10. Germline V gives CDR1 SQVTM, CDR2 ANQGSEA. Repertoires were generated with immunoSEQ multiplex PCR, while TCRdb's copy carries only in-frame clones and drops some. Of 180,000 or so clones listed, about 79% are singletons. Input material: PBMCs or T cells enriched from blood (not recorded which). The origin of this receptor is a man between 45 and 60 years old who had recovered from COVID-19. The chain has TRBV29-1 and TRBJ1-5; 7 positions match TRBD1. In DNA, the CDR3 is TGCAGCGTTGAGGGTCCGCGGGACAGAGATCAGCCCCAGCATTTT. Protein: CSVEGPRDRDQPQHF.